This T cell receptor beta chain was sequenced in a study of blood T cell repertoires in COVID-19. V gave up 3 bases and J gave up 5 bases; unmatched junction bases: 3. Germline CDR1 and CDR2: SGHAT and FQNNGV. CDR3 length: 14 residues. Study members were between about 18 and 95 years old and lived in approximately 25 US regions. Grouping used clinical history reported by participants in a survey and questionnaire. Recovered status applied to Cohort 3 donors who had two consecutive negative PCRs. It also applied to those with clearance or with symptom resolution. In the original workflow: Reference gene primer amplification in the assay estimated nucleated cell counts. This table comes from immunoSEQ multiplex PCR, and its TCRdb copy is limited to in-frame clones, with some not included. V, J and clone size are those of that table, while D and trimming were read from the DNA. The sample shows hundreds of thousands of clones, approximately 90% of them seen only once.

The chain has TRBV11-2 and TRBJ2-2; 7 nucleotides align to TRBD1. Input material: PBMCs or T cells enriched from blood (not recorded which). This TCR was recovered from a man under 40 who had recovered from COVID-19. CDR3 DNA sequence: TGTGCCAGCAGCTTGATACAGGGGACCGGGGAGCTGTTTTTT. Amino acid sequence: CASSLIQGTGELFF. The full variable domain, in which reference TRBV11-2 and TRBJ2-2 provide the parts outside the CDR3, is EAGVAQSPRYKIIEKRQSVAFWCNPISGHATLYWYQQILGQGPKLLIQFQNNGVVDDSQLPKDRFSAERLKGVDSTLKIQPAKLEDSAVYLCASSLIQGTGELFFGEGSRLTVL.